The clone carrying this T cell receptor beta chain was observed many times. Diagnoses rested on clinical symptoms, serum thyroxine and TRAb, thyroid ultrasound and orbital computed tomography. These data belong to a study of T cells in Graves' hyperthyroidism and ophthalmopathy. Overall study: Any treatment followed the collection of peripheral blood at initial diagnosis.

The CDR3 regions of TCR beta were amplified from RNA transcripts. First-round RT-PCR with HTBI primers amplified the TCR CDR3 region. A single record per CDR3 protein comes from TCRdb applying MiXCR to the multiplex PCR reads. Of about 500,000 distinct CDR3 sequences listed, about 15% are singletons. Trimming shortened V by 6 bases and J by 7 bases, and 8 bases separated the two germline ends. The CDR3 consists of 11 residues. Germline-derived CDR1 and CDR2 are MNHEY and SMNVEV (reference sequence). The sequencing sample was made of blood. The receptor was isolated from a woman in her twenties or thirties with Graves' ophthalmopathy. J is TRBJ2-3 and V is TRBV27; possibly TRBD2 for D (5 bases). CDR3 sequence reads: CASSGLYTQYF. The CDR3 nucleotides are TGTGCCAGCAGCGGACTGTATACGCAGTATTTT.